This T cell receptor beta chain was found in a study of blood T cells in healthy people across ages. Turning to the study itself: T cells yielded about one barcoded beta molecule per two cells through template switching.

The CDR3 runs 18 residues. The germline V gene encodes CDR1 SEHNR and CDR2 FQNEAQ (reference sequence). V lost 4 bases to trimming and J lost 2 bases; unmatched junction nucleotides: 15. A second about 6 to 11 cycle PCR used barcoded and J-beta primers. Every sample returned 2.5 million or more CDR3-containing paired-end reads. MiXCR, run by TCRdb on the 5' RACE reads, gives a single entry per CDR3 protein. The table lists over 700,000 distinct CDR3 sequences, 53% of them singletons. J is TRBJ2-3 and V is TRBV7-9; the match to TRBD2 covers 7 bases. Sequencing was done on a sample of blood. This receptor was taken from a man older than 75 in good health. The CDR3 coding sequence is TGTGCCAGCAGCTCCTTCCCGGGACTACGTGGGTCCACAGATACGCAGTATTTT. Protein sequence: CASSSFPGLRGSTDTQYF.